A single sample gave rise to the 18 T cell receptor beta chains below, sequenced in a study of T-cell reconstitution after alpha-beta-depleted transplantation in children. The library targeted TCRbeta and was prepared with unique molecular identifiers. A single record per CDR3 protein comes from TCRdb applying MiXCR to the PCR reads. The table lists fewer than 750,000 distinct CDR3 sequences, 27% of them singletons, with approximately 39% in the top ten. The sequencing used PBMCs, collected before TCRalphabeta/CD19-depleted stem cell transplant. The source of these receptors is a boy under two years old with Wiskott-Aldrich syndrome, due to receive a stem cell transplant.

This clonotype has more than one count but fewer than ten. This chain links TRBV10-3 with TRBJ2-1, with D maybe TRBD1 (7 bases). The ends were cut back, 7 bases at V and 7 bases at J, with 14 bases in the middle. The CDR3 extends over 13 amino acids. Germline loops: CDR1 ENHRY, CDR2 SYGVKD. The CDR3 loop is CAIKGRGENEQFF. As DNA, the CDR3 is TGTGCCATCAAAGGCAGGGGGGAAAATGAGCAGTTCTTC.

This chain connects TRBV5-1 to TRBJ2-3; tentative D call: TRBD1 (5 bases). Trimming stripped 6 bases from V and 6 bases from J, with 17 bases between. Germline V gives CDR1 SGHRS, CDR2 YFSETQ. CDR3 length: 14 residues. CDR3 loop: CASKEPGMGDTQYF. The CDR3 nucleotides read TGCGCCAGCAAGGAACCAGGGATGGGGGATACGCAGTATTTT.

This clonotype was counted only a few times. V gene TRBV20-1 combines with J gene TRBJ2-7; 11 bases align to TRBD2. J lost 3 bases, V lost 6 bases, and 1 base had no gene match. CDR1 is DFQATT and CDR2 is SNEGSKA in the germline V gene (reference sequence). This CDR3 spans 12 amino acids. In DNA form, the CDR3 reads TGCAGTGCGGGACTAGCGGACTACGAGCAGTACTTC. This encodes CSAGLADYEQYF.

This clonotype came up a few times. This chain connects TRBV4-2 to TRBJ2-1; possibly TRBD2 for D (5 bases). V was clipped by 0 bases and J by 4 bases, with 13 bases between them. The germline V gene has CDR1 LGHNA and CDR2 YNFKEQ. The CDR3 runs 16 residues. Written as DNA, the CDR3 is TGTGCCAGCAGCCAAGAGGGCGGGCTCGGGTACAATGAGCAGTTCTTC. Amino acid sequence: CASSQEGGLGYNEQFF.

The chain carries TRBV12-3 or TRBV12-4 and TRBJ2-3; the D gene is possibly TRBD1 (5 bases). Trimming removed 3 bases from V and 3 bases from J, with 13 bases in between. This CDR3 spans 15 amino acids. The CDR3 region is CASSLGLVGTDTQYF. For the CDR3, the DNA is TGTGCCAGCAGTTTGGGGCTCGTAGGGACAGATACGCAGTATTTT.

The CDR3 here is CASSLKGLAGGEQYF. CDR3 DNA sequence: TGTGCCAGCAGCCTAAAGGGACTAGCGGGAGGCGAGCAGTACTTC. V is TRBV7-8 and J is TRBJ2-7; 15 bases are a match to TRBD2. V shed 5 bases and J 6 bases; nucleotides not matched to a gene: 5. Germline assignment: CDR1 SGHVS and CDR2 FQNEAQ. This CDR3 is 15 amino acids long.

The gene calls are TRBV20-1 and TRBJ2-5, with TRBD2 matching over 8 bases. The germline V gene has CDR1 DFQATT and CDR2 SNEGSKA (reference sequence). This CDR3 has 16 residues. The V segment lost 0 bases and the J segment 5 bases; nucleotides outside the gene matches: 11. The CDR3, as DNA: TGCAGTGCTAGAGACCCCGGAAGCGGGAGATCTGAGACCCAGTACTTC. As protein: CSARDPGSGRSETQYF.

This clonotype showed up just a few times. The chain joins TRBV29-1 to TRBJ2-2; 7 nucleotides align to TRBD1. Germline CDR1 and CDR2: SQVTM and ANQGSEA. The CDR3 loop spans 20 amino acids. J gave up 0 bases and V 4 bases, and 20 bases lay outside the gene matches. CDR3 bases: TGCAGCGTTGCCCGGATCCGGGACAGTGAAACCACCGCGAACACCGGGGAGCTGTTTTTT. Protein product: CSVARIRDSETTANTGELFF.

The chain is built from TRBV6-1 and TRBJ2-1; either TRBD1 or TRBD2 may fit D (5 bases each). Germline V gene lookup returns CDR1 MNHNS and CDR2 SASEGT. Trimming shortened V by 6 bases and J by 8 bases, and 17 bases separated the two germline ends. There are 14 residues in the CDR3. The CDR3 sequence is CASRRGVSIDEQFF. CDR3 nucleotide sequence: TGTGCCAGCAGACGAGGGGTAAGCATCGATGAGCAGTTCTTC.

This sequence joins TRBV5-1 and TRBJ2-7, with D hard to call. V lost 1 base to trimming and J lost 6 bases, with 11 bases between them. The CDR3 spans 13 residues. Germline V lookup: CDR1 SGHRS, CDR2 YFSETQ. CDR3 coding DNA: TGCGCCAGCAGCTTGAGCTCTGGGTCCGAGCAGTACTTC. Encoded protein: CASSLSSGSEQYF.

The V and J genes are TRBV3-1 and TRBJ1-4; possible D gene TRBD1, 5 bases. CDR1 is LGHDT and CDR2 is YNNKEL in the germline V gene (reference sequence). V lost 4 bases, J lost 8 bases, and 14 bases lay in between. The CDR3 runs to 14 residues. CDR3 in DNA: TGTGCCAGCAGCCCTGTGGCAGGGTACGAAAAACTGTTTTTT. This gives the protein CASSPVAGYEKLFF.

The CDR3 DNA reads as TGTGCCAGCAGCTTCCTTCGCGGAGGGCCTAAGTTCACCGGGGAGCTGTTTTTT. Protein: CASSFLRGGPKFTGELFF. The rearrangement uses TRBV5-6 and TRBJ2-2; possibly TRBD2 for D (6 bases). Trimming removed 2 bases from V and 4 bases from J, with 21 bases in between. CDR3 length equals 18 residues. Germline CDR1 SGHDT, CDR2 YYEEEE.

The rearrangement joins TRBV27 to TRBJ2-3; D might be TRBD2 (5 bases). The CDR3 is 15 residues long. CDR1 and CDR2 (germline): MNHEY, SMNVEV (reference sequence). With 5 bases removed from V and 4 bases from J, the gap between germline ends came to 16 bases. The CDR3 region is CASSLRTRMADTQYF. The CDR3 DNA sequence: TGTGCCAGCAGTCTTCGGACTCGTATGGCAGATACGCAGTATTTT.

In its sample, this clonotype was seen once. The V call is TRBV3-1, the J call TRBJ2-7; TRBD2 aligns across 9 bases. The CDR3 spans 13 residues. The trim removed 1 base at V and 12 bases at J, leaving 7 bases unmatched. Germline V gives CDR1 LGHDT, CDR2 YNNKEL (reference sequence). The CDR3 spells CASSQGKAGGRYF. The CDR3 DNA sequence: TGTGCCAGCAGCCAAGGAAAAGCGGGAGGCCGGTACTTC.

This clonotype turned up a few times. V gene TRBV4-2 combines with J gene TRBJ2-1; 10 bases fit TRBD2. The CDR3 is 14 amino acids. V shed 4 bases, J shed 5 bases, and the junction held 2 bases outside the gene matches. The germline V gene encodes CDR1 LGHNA and CDR2 YNFKEQ. In DNA, the CDR3 is TGTGCCAGCAGCCGCACTAGCGGGGACAATGAGCAGTTCTTC. As protein: CASSRTSGDNEQFF.

V and J are TRBV5-1 and TRBJ2-1; 12 bases line up with TRBD2. The J segment lost 9 bases and the V segment lost 0 bases, leaving 4 bases of the junction unmatched. The CDR3 is 15 amino acids. Germline values: CDR1 SGHRS, CDR2 YFSETQ. The CDR3 region is CASSLGGTSGFEQFF. CDR3 in DNA: TGCGCCAGCAGCTTGGGCGGGACTAGCGGGTTTGAGCAGTTCTTC.

This sequence joins TRBV19 and TRBJ2-5, with D maybe TRBD2 (6 bases). Trimming removed 5 bases from V and 5 bases from J, with 18 bases in between. CDR1 is LNHDA and CDR2 is SQIVND in the germline V gene (reference sequence). The CDR3 loop spans 15 amino acids. The CDR3 spells CASSPGPGTRETQYF. The DNA for the CDR3 is TGTGCCAGTAGTCCGGGCCCGGGGACTCGGGAGACCCAGTACTTC.

The chain recombines TRBV24-1 with TRBJ2-2; TRBD1 is a possible D gene (5 bases). This CDR3 spans 16 amino acids. CDR1 and CDR2 (germline): KGHDR, SFDVKD. Between the trimmed V and J ends, which lost 1 base and 1 base, there was a span of 9 bases. The CDR3 nucleotides read TGTGCCACCAGTGATTTAGCTAGGGGGAACACCGGGGAGCTGTTTTTT. Translation gives CATSDLARGNTGELFF.